These T cell receptor beta chains were read from a single sample in a study of Graves' ophthalmopathy and Graves' hyperthyroidism. MiXCR, run by TCRdb on the multiplex PCR reads, gives a single entry per CDR3 protein. Here the sample spans under 250,000 distinct CDR3 sequences, around 28% being singletons. The sequencing input was peripheral blood. These receptors all come from a man over 45 with Graves' ophthalmopathy. Each CDR3 is given with its conserved first and last residue. The order of the fields is clone size, V gene, D gene, J gene, CDR3 protein, CDR3 DNA. The D gene is left open where the match is weak. Clone size is stated in some rows and not others, as once, few, many or a class when expanded.

many	TRBV9	TRBD2	TRBJ2-5	CASSVWAGGPQETQYF	TGTGCCAGCAGCGTTTGGGCGGGAGGTCCCCAAGAGACCCAGTACTTC
many	TRBV16	-	TRBJ1-3	CASSQAPRSYSGNTIYF	TGTGCCAGCAGCCAAGCCCCCCGGAGTTACTCTGGAAACACCATATATTTT
-	TRBV27	-	TRBJ2-4	CASSWDLAKNIQYF	TGTGCCAGCAGTTGGGATCTAGCCAAAAACATTCAGTACTTC
many	TRBV29-1	TRBD1	TRBJ2-7	CSVGPRQGAYEQYF	TGCAGCGTTGGGCCCCGACAGGGGGCCTACGAGCAGTACTTC
many	TRBV5-1	-	TRBJ2-2	CASMRLAEGNTGELFF	TGCGCCAGCATGAGGCTGGCGGAGGGGAACACCGGGGAGCTGTTTTTT
-	TRBV28	-	TRBJ1-2	CASRPLNPQGYTF	TGTGCCAGCAGACCTCTTAACCCTCAGGGCTACACCTTC
-	TRBV6-2/TRBV6-3	-	TRBJ2-7	CASMNPGEFEQYF	TGTGCCAGCATGAACCCAGGGGAGTTTGAGCAGTACTTC
-	TRBV12-3/TRBV12-4	TRBD1	TRBJ2-7	CASSPPDRGTDEQYF	TGTGCCAGCAGTCCTCCGGACAGGGGAACAGACGAGCAGTACTTC
many	TRBV4-3	-	TRBJ2-4	CASSQAMTGRTDIQYF	TGCGCCAGCAGCCAAGCTATGACAGGGAGGACGGACATTCAGTACTTC
-	TRBV12-3/TRBV12-4	-	TRBJ2-5	CASSPREGAKTQYF	TGTGCCAGCAGTCCCCGGGAGGGGGCCAAGACCCAGTACTTC
many	TRBV29-1	-	TRBJ2-6	CSVYKANVLTF	TGCAGCGTTTACAAGGCCAACGTCCTGACTTTC
many	TRBV10-2	-	TRBJ1-6	CASSERSISSYNSPLHF	TGCGCCAGCAGTGAAAGGTCGATCAGCTCCTATAATTCACCCCTCCACTTT
many	TRBV29-1	-	TRBJ2-5	CSVVPGAETQYF	TGCAGCGTTGTACCGGGGGCTGAGACCCAGTACTTC
few	TRBV6-5	-	TRBJ2-7	CASSYIGGSYEQYF	TGTGCCAGCAGTTACATTGGCGGATCCTACGAGCAGTACTTC
-	TRBV6-1	TRBD1	TRBJ1-1	CASSQPGQGSAEAFF	TGTGCCAGCAGCCAGCCGGGACAGGGGTCCGCTGAAGCTTTCTTT
-	TRBV5-1	TRBD1	TRBJ1-3	CASSLLGAGTGGGNTIYF	TGCGCCAGCAGCTTGCTCGGTGCGGGGACAGGGGGTGGAAACACCATATATTTT
many	TRBV5-6	TRBD2	TRBJ2-7	CASSLVSGLAAGEQYF	TGTGCCAGCAGCTTGGTATCGGGACTAGCGGCTGGGGAGCAGTACTTC
-	TRBV20-1	TRBD1	TRBJ1-6	CSATDTGGRGNSPLHF	TGCAGTGCCACTGACACAGGGGGCCGGGGTAATTCACCCCTCCACTTT
-	TRBV10-3	-	TRBJ1-5	CATKIERSSNQPQHF	TGTGCCACCAAGATCGAACGGAGTAGCAATCAGCCCCAGCATTTT
many	TRBV4-1	TRBD1	TRBJ1-1	CASSPAGGTEAFF	TGCGCCAGCAGCCCGGCAGGGGGCACTGAAGCTTTCTTT
many	TRBV20-1	TRBD1	TRBJ1-3	CSARLDRGLGNTIYF	TGCAGTGCTAGATTGGACAGGGGGCTCGGAAACACCATATATTTT
many	TRBV18	-	TRBJ2-7	CASSPPSDREQYF	TGTGCCAGCTCACCCCCCAGCGATAGGGAGCAGTACTTC
many	TRBV7-6	TRBD2	TRBJ2-5	CASSLTGLAGGETQYF	TGTGCCAGCAGCCTTACCGGACTAGCGGGAGGAGAGACCCAGTACTTC
-	TRBV7-8	-	TRBJ2-2	CASSQTPQPGGELFF	TGTGCCAGCAGCCAAACCCCCCAACCTGGAGGGGAGCTGTTTTTT
many	TRBV7-9	-	TRBJ2-7	CASSLSPTPVHEQYF	TGTGCCAGCAGCTTATCCCCGACCCCCGTCCACGAGCAGTACTTC
-	TRBV6-2/TRBV6-3	-	TRBJ2-7	CASSYRRPSEQYF	TGTGCCAGCAGTTACCGGCGACCGAGCGAGCAGTACTTC
many	TRBV10-1	-	TRBJ2-1	CASRSAANEQFF	TGCGCCAGCCGGTCCGCCGCCAATGAGCAGTTCTTC
-	TRBV2	TRBD1	TRBJ1-1	CAIATGTEGAFF	TGTGCCATCGCCACCGGGACAGAAGGAGCTTTCTTT
many	TRBV6-5	-	TRBJ1-2	CASSFQGNYGYTF	TGTGCCAGCAGTTTCCAGGGGAACTATGGCTACACCTTC
many	TRBV29-1	TRBD2	TRBJ2-2	CSVRYAGVELFF	TGCAGCGTTCGCTACGCGGGAGTGGAGCTGTTTTTT